This T cell receptor (beta chain) appears in the sequencing data of a study of CD8 T cells in Susac syndrome. Notes on the study in general: An acknowledgment was made by the study that its TCR sequencing and HLA analysis involved relatively few individuals.

Peripheral blood CD8+ and CD4+ T cells were profiled by TCR beta sequencing. It was negative isolation that provided the CD8+ and CD4+ T cells, whereas TEMRA cells were enriched by FACS. As concerns this clonotype: Its antigen is unknown. At one end the junction does not follow the germline gene, possibly because of a read error.

cDNA came from roughly 0.53 to 1 ug RNA primed by random hexamers. The immunoSEQ assay covered 54 Vbeta and 13 Jbeta segments for CDR3. MiXCR, applied by TCRdb to the immunoSEQ multiplex PCR reads, yields one record per CDR3 protein. The data show about 280,000 distinct CDR3 sequences, with around 83% seen just once and approximately 0.11% held by the top ten. The CDR3 spans 14 residues. Looked up from germline, CDR1 is MNHEY and CDR2 is SMNVEV (reference sequence). The genes are TRBV27 and TRBJ2-2; D call uncertain. Sequencing was carried out using CD8+ T cells from PBMCs. The TCR originated in a human donor with multiple sclerosis. The CDR3, as DNA: TGTGCCAACAGTTTAATGGCGAACACCGGGGAGCTGTTTTTT. It translates to CANSLMANTGELFF.